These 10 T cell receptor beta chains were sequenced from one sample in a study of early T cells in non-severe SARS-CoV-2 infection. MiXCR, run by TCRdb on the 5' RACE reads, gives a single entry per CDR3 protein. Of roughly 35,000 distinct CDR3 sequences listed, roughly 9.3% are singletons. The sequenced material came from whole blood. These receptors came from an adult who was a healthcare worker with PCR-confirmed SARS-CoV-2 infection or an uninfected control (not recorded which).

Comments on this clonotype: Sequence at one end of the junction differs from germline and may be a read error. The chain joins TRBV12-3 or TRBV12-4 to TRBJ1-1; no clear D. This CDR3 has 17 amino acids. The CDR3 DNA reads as TGTGTCAGCCAGACTCAAACTCCGTCGGGCGCGAACACTGAAGCTTTCTTT. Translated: CVSQTQTPSGANTEAFF.

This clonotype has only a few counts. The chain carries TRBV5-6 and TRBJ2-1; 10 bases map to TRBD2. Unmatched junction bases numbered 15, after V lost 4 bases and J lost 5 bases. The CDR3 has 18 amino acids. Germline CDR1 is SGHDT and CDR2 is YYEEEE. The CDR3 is CASSPGLAGVTLDNEQFF. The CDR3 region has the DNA TGTGCCAGCAGCCCCGGGCTAGCGGGGGTTACCCTTGACAATGAGCAGTTCTTC.

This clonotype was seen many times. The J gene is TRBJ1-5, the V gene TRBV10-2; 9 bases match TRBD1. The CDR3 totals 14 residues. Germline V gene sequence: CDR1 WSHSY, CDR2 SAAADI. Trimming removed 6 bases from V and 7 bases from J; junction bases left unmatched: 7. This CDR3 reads CASSRADRGQPQHF. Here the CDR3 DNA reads TGCGCCAGCAGCCGGGCTGACAGGGGGCAGCCCCAGCATTTT.

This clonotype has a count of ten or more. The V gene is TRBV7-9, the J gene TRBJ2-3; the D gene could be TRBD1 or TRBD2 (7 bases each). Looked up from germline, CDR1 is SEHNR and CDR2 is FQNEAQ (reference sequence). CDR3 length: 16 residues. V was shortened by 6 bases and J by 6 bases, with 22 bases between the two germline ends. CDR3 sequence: CASSPKRQGGVDTQYF. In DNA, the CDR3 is TGTGCCAGCAGTCCGAAAAGACAGGGAGGGGTGGATACGCAGTATTTT.

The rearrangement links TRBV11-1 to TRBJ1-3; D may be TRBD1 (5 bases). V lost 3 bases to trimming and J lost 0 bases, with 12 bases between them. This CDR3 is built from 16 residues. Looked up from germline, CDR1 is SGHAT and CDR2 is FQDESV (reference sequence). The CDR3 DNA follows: TGTGCCAGCAGCTTGGGACGGACCAGCTCTGGAAACACCATATATTTT. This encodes CASSLGRTSSGNTIYF.

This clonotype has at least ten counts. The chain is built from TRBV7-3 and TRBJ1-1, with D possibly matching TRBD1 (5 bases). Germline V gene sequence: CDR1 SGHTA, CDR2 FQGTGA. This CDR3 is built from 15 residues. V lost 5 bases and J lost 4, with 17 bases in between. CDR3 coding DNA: TGTGCCAGCAGCCTTTTAGGGGCTTGGACCACTGAAGCTTTCTTT. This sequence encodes CASSLLGAWTTEAFF.

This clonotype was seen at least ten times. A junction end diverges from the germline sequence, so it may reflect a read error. In nucleotides, the CDR3 is TGTGCCAGCAGCTTAGACCCGGGACAAAATCGGCCCCAGCATTTT. Translated: CASSLDPGQNRPQHF. V usage is TRBV7-2 and J usage is TRBJ1-5; tentatively, D is TRBD1 (6 bases). This CDR3 has 15 residues. Germline CDR1 reads SGHTA; CDR2 reads FQGNSA.

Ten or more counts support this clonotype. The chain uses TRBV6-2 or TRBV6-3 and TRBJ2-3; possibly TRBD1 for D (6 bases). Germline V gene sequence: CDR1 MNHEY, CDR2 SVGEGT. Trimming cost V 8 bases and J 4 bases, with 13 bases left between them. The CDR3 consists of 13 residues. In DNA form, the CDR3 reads TGTGCCAGCCGCCCCAGGGGACCAGATACGCAGTATTTT. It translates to CASRPRGPDTQYF.

In DNA form, the CDR3 reads TGTGCCAGCAGCTTAAAGCCGACAGGGGGAGGCGAGCAGTACTTC. Its protein is CASSLKPTGGGEQYF. The chain carries TRBV11-2 and TRBJ2-7; 9 bases fit TRBD1. V lost 2 bases, J lost 6 bases, and 8 bases stayed unmatched. This CDR3 is 15 amino acids long. Germline CDR1 reads SGHAT; CDR2 reads FQNNGV.

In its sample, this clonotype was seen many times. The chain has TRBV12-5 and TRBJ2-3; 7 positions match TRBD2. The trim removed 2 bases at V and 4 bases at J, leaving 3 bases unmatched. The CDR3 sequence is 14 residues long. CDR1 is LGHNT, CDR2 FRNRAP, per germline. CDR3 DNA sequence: TGTGCTAGTGGTTTGACCCTAGCGGCAGATACGCAGTATTTT. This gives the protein CASGLTLAADTQYF. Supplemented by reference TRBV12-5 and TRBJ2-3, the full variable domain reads DARVTQTPRHKVTEMGQEVTMRCQPILGHNTVFWYRQTMMQGLELLAYFRNRAPLDDSGMPKDRFSAEMPDATLATLKIQPSEPRDSAVYFCASGLTLAADTQYFGPGTRLTVL.